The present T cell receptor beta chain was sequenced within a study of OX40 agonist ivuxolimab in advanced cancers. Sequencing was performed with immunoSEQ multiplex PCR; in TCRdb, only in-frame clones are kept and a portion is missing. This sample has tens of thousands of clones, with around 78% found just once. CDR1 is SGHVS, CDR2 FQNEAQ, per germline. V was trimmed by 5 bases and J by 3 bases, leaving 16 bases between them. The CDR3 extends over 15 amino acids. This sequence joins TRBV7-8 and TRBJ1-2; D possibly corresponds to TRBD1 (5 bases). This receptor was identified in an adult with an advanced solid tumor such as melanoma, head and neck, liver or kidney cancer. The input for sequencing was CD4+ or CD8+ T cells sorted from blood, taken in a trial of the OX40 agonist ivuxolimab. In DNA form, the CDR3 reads TGTGCCAGCAGCGTCTCAGGGACCGGGGACTATGGCTACACCTTC. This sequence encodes CASSVSGTGDYGYTF.